Listed here are 19 T cell receptor beta chains from one sample, sequenced in a study of identical twins. TCRdb analysed the 5' RACE reads with MiXCR anew, one entry per CDR3 protein. Of about 810,000 distinct CDR3 sequences listed, roughly 12% are singletons. The same sample was also studied in work on yellow fever vaccine responses in identical twins.

Specimen: PBMCs. The origin of the receptors is a woman between 18 and 30 years old in good health.

This clonotype has only a few counts. This chain uses TRBV28 with TRBJ2-2, with TRBD1 matching over 10 bases. The V and J ends lost 1 base and 7 bases, in that order; junction bases with no gene match: 3. Germline CDR1 is MDHEN and CDR2 is SYDVKM. The CDR3 loop spans 15 amino acids. CDR3 region: CASSLFRDRGGELFF. CDR3 nucleotide sequence: TGTGCCAGCAGTTTATTTCGGGACAGGGGCGGGGAGCTGTTTTTT.

The table lists this clonotype with many counts. The chain uses TRBV6-1 and TRBJ2-5; D perhaps matches TRBD1 (6 bases). From germline, CDR1 is MNHNS and CDR2 SASEGT. The CDR3 has 13 amino acids. The ends were cut back, 7 bases at V and 5 bases at J, with 14 bases in the middle. CDR3: CASNKQGRETQYF. The CDR3 DNA sequence: TGTGCCAGCAACAAACAGGGCAGGGAGACCCAGTACTTC.

In this sample, this clonotype turned up many times. The genes are TRBV3-1 and TRBJ2-1; 7 bases align to TRBD2. CDR1 LGHDT and CDR2 YNNKEL come from the germline V gene (reference sequence). With 4 bases clipped from V and 6 bases from J, the junction kept 12 bases outside the gene matches. This CDR3 spans 16 amino acids. CDR3 amino acids: CASSPGGWRSFNEQFF. In DNA form, the CDR3 reads TGTGCCAGCAGCCCCGGGGGGTGGCGGAGCTTCAATGAGCAGTTCTTC.

The J gene is TRBJ2-5, the V gene TRBV25-1; no firm D call. V lost 4 bases and J lost 5, with 20 bases in between. Germline CDR1 reads MGHDK; CDR2 reads SYGVNS. The CDR3 contains 16 residues. The CDR3 bases are TGTGCCAGCAGTGGACGCTCCGGGTCAGTTTGGGAGACCCAGTACTTC. This encodes CASSGRSGSVWETQYF.

Only a few counts were recorded for this clonotype. The chain links TRBV12-3 or TRBV12-4 to TRBJ2-1; 13 bases align to TRBD2. CDR3 size: 17 residues. V shed 3 bases, J shed 7 bases, and the junction held 9 bases outside the gene matches. In DNA form, the CDR3 reads TGTGCCAGCAGTTTTCTCCCACTAGCGGGAGGGAATAATGAGCAGTTCTTC. Its translation is CASSFLPLAGGNNEQFF.

This clonotype showed up just a few times. This chain links TRBV27 with TRBJ2-1; 11 bases agree with TRBD2. Germline trimming cut 0 bases from V and 4 bases from J; bases unmatched to any gene: 2. Germline CDR1 is MNHEY and CDR2 is SMNVEV (reference sequence). The CDR3 has 16 residues. The CDR3 DNA follows: TGTGCCAGCAGTTTATCTAGCGGGGGGGTTTACAATGAGCAGTTCTTC. The encoded protein is CASSLSSGGVYNEQFF.

This clonotype was seen more than once but under ten times. The chain has TRBV7-9 and TRBJ2-1; D gene uncertain. Germline V gene sequence: CDR1 SEHNR, CDR2 FQNEAQ (reference sequence). V was shortened by 2 bases and J by 5 bases, with 13 bases between the two germline ends. The CDR3 runs to 15 residues. This chain's CDR3 is CASSLSEQTDNEQFF. The CDR3 coding sequence is TGTGCCAGCAGCTTATCGGAACAGACCGACAATGAGCAGTTCTTC.

This clonotype was picked up a small number of times. The chain carries TRBV12-3 or TRBV12-4 and TRBJ2-1; D is perhaps TRBD2 (5 bases). The CDR3 totals 11 residues. With 6 bases removed from V and 9 bases from J, the gap between germline ends came to 9 bases. CDR3 protein: CASSKGGEQFF. CDR3 bases: TGTGCCAGCAGCAAAGGAGGTGAGCAGTTCTTC.

In its sample, this clonotype was seen many times. The gene calls are TRBV12-3 or TRBV12-4 and TRBJ2-3, with D hard to call. The ends were cut back, 5 bases at V and 0 bases at J, with 12 bases in the middle. This CDR3 spans 15 amino acids. As DNA, the CDR3 is TGTGCCAGCAGTACCTTAGCACCTAGCACAGATACGCAGTATTTT. This gives the protein CASSTLAPSTDTQYF.

V and J are TRBV7-9 and TRBJ2-3; D is perhaps TRBD1 (5 bases). Germline CDR1 reads SEHNR; CDR2 reads FQNEAQ (reference sequence). V was clipped by 5 bases and J by 2 bases, with 11 bases between them. CDR3 length equals 14 residues. The CDR3, as DNA: TGTGCCAGCAGCGCCAGGACAACCACAGATACGCAGTATTTT. Residues: CASSARTTTDTQYF.

This clonotype was observed a few times. The V gene is TRBV24-1, the J gene TRBJ1-2; D uncertain. V was clipped by 3 bases and J by 6 bases, with 10 bases between them. CDR1 KGHDR and CDR2 SFDVKD come from the germline V gene. The CDR3 loop spans 13 amino acids. CDR3 sequence: CATSDNVKDGYTF. CDR3 nucleotide sequence: TGTGCCACCAGTGATAACGTGAAAGATGGCTACACCTTC.

This clonotype was recorded many times. The J gene is TRBJ2-3, the V gene TRBV14; the D gene is possibly TRBD2 (5 bases). This CDR3 comprises 13 residues. Germline lookup yields CDR1 SGHDN and CDR2 FVKESK. Trimming removed 0 bases at V and 6 bases at J, with 7 bases between. This chain's CDR3 is CASSQERADTQYF. CDR3 in DNA: TGTGCCAGCAGCCAAGAGAGGGCGGATACGCAGTATTTT.

This clonotype was seen a few times. V gene TRBV24-1 combines with J gene TRBJ2-1; 7 nucleotides agree with TRBD2. With V trimmed by 3 bases and J by 1 base, 2 bases remained unmatched. This CDR3 is built from 15 residues. The germline gives CDR1 KGHDR, CDR2 SFDVKD. This chain's CDR3 is CATSDPGGSYNEQFF. The DNA of the CDR3 is TGTGCCACCAGTGATCCGGGGGGTTCCTACAATGAGCAGTTCTTC.

The genes are TRBV10-3 and TRBJ2-2, with 13 nucleotides matching TRBD2. Losses at the gene ends were 6 bases for V and 3 bases for J; bases not matched to a gene: 10. The CDR3 contains 18 residues. The germline CDR1 and CDR2 sequences are ENHRY and SYGVKD. Here the CDR3 reads CAIRPGLAGEIDTGELFF. In DNA form, the CDR3 reads TGTGCCATCAGACCCGGACTAGCGGGAGAGATTGACACCGGGGAGCTGTTTTTT.

This clonotype was seen more than once but under ten times. The chain employs TRBV11-1 and TRBJ2-2; 7 bases align to TRBD1. With 5 bases clipped from V and 1 base from J, the junction kept 13 bases outside the gene matches. CDR1 is SGHAT and CDR2 is FQDESV in the germline V gene (reference sequence). The CDR3 length is 18 residues. CDR3 nucleotides: TGTGCCAGCAGCCCCGATCCTGGCCGACAGGGGAACACCGGGGAGCTGTTTTTT. Translation gives CASSPDPGRQGNTGELFF. Based on the CDR3 plus reference TRBV11-1 and TRBJ2-2, the full variable domain is EAEVAQSPRYKITEKSQAVAFWCDPISGHATLYWYRQILGQGPELLVQFQDESVVDDSQLPKDRFSAERLKGVDSTLKIQPAELGDSAMYLCASSPDPGRQGNTGELFFGEGSRLTVL.

This clonotype came up a few times. The chain carries TRBV20-1 and TRBJ2-7; perhaps TRBD1 as D (6 bases). Germline CDR1 reads DFQATT; CDR2 reads SNEGSKA (reference sequence). This CDR3 region has 13 residues. Deletions cut 0 bases from V and 4 bases from J, with 10 bases between. DNA of the CDR3: TGCAGTGCTAGAGATCGGCAGGGGTACGAGCAGTACGTC. As protein: CSARDRQGYEQYV.

The chain joins TRBV5-5 to TRBJ2-7, with a tentative D call TRBD1 (6 bases). This CDR3 has 14 amino acids. V lost 4 bases to trimming and J lost 6 bases, with 17 bases between them. CDR1 and CDR2 from the germline V gene are SGHKS and YYEKEE (reference sequence). CDR3 DNA: TGTGCCAGCAGCCTCCACCTAGGGACAAGCGAGCAGTACTTC. As protein: CASSLHLGTSEQYF.

The chain has TRBV5-8 and TRBJ1-1; D gene uncertain. V shed 5 bases and J shed 3 bases, with 14 bases lying between them. Germline loops: CDR1 SGHTS, CDR2 YDEGEE. The CDR3 consists of 14 residues. This CDR3 is CASRGWAVDTEAFF. CDR3 in DNA: TGTGCCAGCAGGGGATGGGCAGTCGACACTGAAGCTTTCTTT.

The rearrangement uses TRBV5-1 and TRBJ1-1; D is ambiguous. This CDR3 is built from 13 residues. Germline CDR1 and CDR2: SGHRS and YFSETQ. V was cut by 1 base and J by 8 bases, with 12 bases left in between. CDR3 coding DNA: TGCGCCAGCAGCTTGAGGTACACGCAGGAAGCTTTCTTT. Protein sequence: CASSLRYTQEAFF.